This entry lists 29 T cell receptor beta chains sequenced from one sample in a study of identical twins. TCRdb fed the 5' RACE reads into MiXCR, producing one record per CDR3 protein. Of about 520,000 distinct CDR3 sequences listed, 20% to 25% are singletons. The sample was also reused in another study, on T cells expressing NK-cell markers.

The sample was CD4+ T cells sorted from blood. Every receptor here comes from a woman aged 18-29 years in good health.

In this sample, this clonotype turned up a few times. The chain couples TRBV9 to TRBJ2-7; D unclear. Germline assignment: CDR1 SGDLS and CDR2 YYNGEE. CDR3 length equals 16 residues. The V end was cut by 4 bases, the J end by 0 bases, with 17 bases between. The CDR3 sequence is CASSPVGDAASYEQYF. In nucleotides, the CDR3 is TGTGCCAGCAGCCCCGTCGGCGACGCCGCCTCCTACGAGCAGTACTTC.

J is TRBJ2-7 and V is TRBV6-1; 7 positions agree with TRBD1. The trim removed 4 bases at V and 2 bases at J, leaving 5 bases unmatched. The CDR3 sequence is 14 residues long. Germline assignment: CDR1 MNHNS and CDR2 SASEGT. The DNA for the CDR3 is TGTGCCAGCAGTGGCAGACAGGGAACCTACGAGCAGTACTTC. It codes for CASSGRQGTYEQYF.

The CDR3 protein is CASSPWDTTDTQYF. The CDR3 coding sequence is TGTGCCAGCTCACCATGGGATACCACAGATACGCAGTATTTT. The chain combines TRBV18 with TRBJ2-3; D remains ambiguous. Between the trimmed V and J ends, which lost 2 bases and 2 bases, there was a span of 8 bases. CDR1 and CDR2 from the germline V gene are KGHSH and LQKENI. The CDR3 has 14 residues.

The J gene is TRBJ2-1, the V gene TRBV7-9, with D uncertain. The germline CDR1 and CDR2 sequences are SEHNR and FQNEAQ (reference sequence). This CDR3 region has 11 residues. The DNA for the CDR3 is TGTGCTCAGTCCGCGGTCAATGAGCAGTTCTTC. Protein: CAQSAVNEQFF.

This clonotype was seen more than once but under ten times. The rearrangement uses TRBV6-6 and TRBJ2-5, with a weak D call TRBD1 (5 bases). Germline CDR1 is MNHNY and CDR2 is SVGAGI (reference sequence). Trimming took off 11 bases at V and 7 bases at J, with 20 bases between the two ends. The CDR3 length is 13 residues. The CDR3 here is CAATNRLEGTQYF. CDR3 bases: TGTGCCGCGACGAACAGGCTGGAAGGGACCCAGTACTTC.

The CDR3 nucleotides read TGTGCCAGCAGCTTTGGAGGATCAGGGGTGTCCTACAATGAGCAGTTCTTC. It specifies CASSFGGSGVSYNEQFF. The chain is built from TRBV7-9 and TRBJ2-1; D is possibly TRBD1 (6 bases). Germline V lookup: CDR1 SEHNR, CDR2 FQNEAQ (reference sequence). This CDR3 region has 17 residues. The ends were cut back, 3 bases at V and 1 base at J, with 16 bases in the middle.

The chain combines TRBV29-1 with TRBJ2-1, with a possible D match to TRBD2 (5 bases). Looked up from germline, CDR1 is SQVTM and CDR2 is ANQGSEA. The CDR3 spans 16 residues. The CDR3 loop reads CSSIAPGISSYNEQFF. DNA for the CDR3: TGCTCCTCAATCGCCCCCGGGATAAGCTCCTACAATGAGCAGTTCTTC.

The chain combines TRBV12-3 or TRBV12-4 with TRBJ2-1; 8 bases are shared with TRBD2. V dropped 5 bases and J dropped 0; count of bases not matched to a gene: 6. This CDR3 contains 16 residues. The CDR3 loop is CASSTLAAISYNEQFF. The CDR3 DNA is TGTGCCAGCAGTACACTAGCGGCAATCTCCTACAATGAGCAGTTCTTC.

The chain links TRBV5-1 to TRBJ2-5; D call uncertain. The V gene lost 2 bases and the J gene lost 3 bases, with 5 bases spanning the gap. This CDR3 is built from 12 residues. The V gene's germline CDR1 is SGHRS and CDR2 YFSETQ. The CDR3, as DNA: TGCGCCAGCAGCTTCCGGGAAGAGACCCAGTACTTC. Protein sequence: CASSFREETQYF. The full variable domain, in which reference TRBV5-1 and TRBJ2-5 provide the parts outside the CDR3, is KAGVTQTPRYLIKTRGQQVTLSCSPISGHRSVSWYQQTPGQGLQFLFEYFSETQRNKGNFPGRFSGRQFSNSRSEMNVSTLELGDSALYLCASSFREETQYFGPGTRLLVL.

The J gene is TRBJ2-7, the V gene TRBV6-2 or TRBV6-3; D call uncertain. This CDR3 comprises 14 residues. Trimming stripped 6 bases from V and 2 bases from J, with 14 bases between. From germline, CDR1 is MNHEY and CDR2 SVGEGT. CDR3 nucleotide sequence: TGTGCCAGCAGGCCCCAGCTCCTAACCTACGAGCAGTACTTC. Translated, it gives CASRPQLLTYEQYF.

This sequence joins TRBV5-1 and TRBJ2-2; 11 nucleotides match TRBD2. Trimming cost V 9 bases and J 5 bases; bases outside gene matches: 12. The CDR3 length is 16 residues. Germline V lookup: CDR1 SGHRS, CDR2 YFSETQ. CDR3 in amino acids: CATSPLASGRTGELFF. CDR3 DNA sequence: TGCGCCACCTCCCCTTTGGCTAGCGGGAGGACCGGGGAGCTGTTTTTT.

This chain joins TRBV3-1 and TRBJ2-2; D is uncertain. V shed 3 bases and J shed 4 bases, with 9 bases lying between them. CDR3 length equals 14 residues. In germline, CDR1 is LGHDT, CDR2 YNNKEL (reference sequence). The CDR3 DNA is TGTGCCAGCAGCCAGGGCACCTTCACCGGGGAGCTGTTTTTT. Its translation: CASSQGTFTGELFF. The full variable domain, its missing parts supplied by reference TRBV3-1 and TRBJ2-2, is DTAVSQTPKYLVTQMGNDKSIKCEQNLGHDTMYWYKQDSKKFLKIMFSYNNKELIINETVPNRFSPKSPDKAHLNLHINSLELGDSAVYFCASSQGTFTGELFFGEGSRLTVL.

This clonotype occurred a few times. The chain links TRBV5-6 to TRBJ1-4; tentative D call: TRBD1 (6 bases). V lost 4 bases to trimming and J lost 7 bases, with 11 bases between them. The CDR3 is 13 amino acids. CDR1 and CDR2 (germline): SGHDT, YYEEEE. In nucleotides, the CDR3 is TGTGCCAGCAGCACAGGGATGGGTGAAAAACTGTTTTTT. Its protein product is CASSTGMGEKLFF.

The chain couples TRBV5-5 to TRBJ2-3, with D possibly being TRBD2 (5 bases). The germline V gene encodes CDR1 SGHKS and CDR2 YYEKEE (reference sequence). This CDR3 is built from 14 residues. V lost 4 bases to trimming and J lost 4 bases, with 13 bases between them. The CDR3 spells CASSPNSGPDTQYF. The CDR3 bases are TGTGCCAGCAGCCCTAACAGCGGCCCAGATACGCAGTATTTT. The full variable domain, its missing parts supplied by reference TRBV5-5 and TRBJ2-3, is DAGVTQSPTHLIKTRGQQVTLRCSPISGHKSVSWYQQVLGQGPQFIFQYYEKEERGRGNFPDRFSARQFPNYSSELNVNALLLGDSALYLCASSPNSGPDTQYFGPGTRLTVL.

This clonotype occurred a few times. The chain employs TRBV5-1 and TRBJ2-1, with D possibly matching TRBD2 (5 bases). The CDR3 is made up of 14 amino acids. V lost 4 bases and J 7 bases, leaving 15 bases between the germline ends. Germline V lookup: CDR1 SGHRS, CDR2 YFSETQ. CDR3 amino acids: CASSKGSGENEQFF. CDR3 bases: TGCGCCAGCAGCAAAGGCTCCGGGGAAAATGAGCAGTTCTTC.

This chain joins TRBV20-1 and TRBJ1-5, with D unclear. The ends were cut back, 3 bases at V and 0 bases at J, with 18 bases in the middle. The CDR3 spans 17 residues. The germline CDR1 and CDR2 sequences are DFQATT and SNEGSKA (reference sequence). This CDR3 reads CSARLYQTINSNQPQHF. Written as DNA, the CDR3 is TGCAGTGCTAGGCTTTATCAGACAATTAATAGCAATCAGCCCCAGCATTTT.

This chain connects TRBV24-1 to TRBJ2-2; D perhaps matches TRBD1 (5 bases). The germline CDR1 and CDR2 sequences are KGHDR and SFDVKD. This CDR3 spans 16 amino acids. Trimming removed 4 bases from V and 6 bases from J, with 17 bases in between. The DNA for the CDR3 is TGTGCCACCAGTGACCCGACCACAGGAAAGCCCGGGGAGCTGTTTTTT. Amino acid sequence: CATSDPTTGKPGELFF.

The chain recombines TRBV9 with TRBJ2-7; 8 bases match TRBD2. There are 15 residues in the CDR3. Germline CDR1 SGDLS, CDR2 YYNGEE. V was clipped by 0 bases and J by 4 bases; unmatched bases: 6. CDR3 loop: CASSVDGRAFYEQYF. CDR3 nucleotide sequence: TGTGCCAGCAGCGTAGACGGGAGGGCCTTTTACGAGCAGTACTTC.

With regard to this clonotype: An end of the junction does not agree with germline; a read error may underlie this. The chain uses TRBV20-1 and TRBJ2-1; TRBD2 agrees at 11 bases. Germline V lookup: CDR1 DFQATT, CDR2 SNEGSKA (reference sequence). This CDR3 spans 16 amino acids. As DNA, the CDR3 is TGCAGTGCCAGAGTGACTAGCGGGATTTCCTACAATGAGCAGTTCTTC. Protein: CSARVTSGISYNEQFF.

This clonotype was picked up a small number of times. CDR3 protein: CASRATSGSTEQFF. Here the CDR3 DNA reads TGTGCCAGCAGGGCAACTAGCGGGAGTACTGAGCAGTTCTTC. The chain couples TRBV6-1 to TRBJ2-1; 11 nucleotides match TRBD2. CDR1 is MNHNS and CDR2 is SASEGT in the germline V gene. The CDR3 sequence is 14 residues long. Trimming at V came to 6 bases and at J to 9 bases, leaving 7 bases not matched to a gene.

This clonotype was seen a handful of times. This chain uses TRBV20-1 with TRBJ1-1; the D is unclear. The CDR3 runs 15 residues. The V end was cut by 3 bases, the J end by 0 bases, with 14 bases between. Germline V gene data show CDR1 as DFQATT and CDR2 as SNEGSKA (reference sequence). The CDR3 DNA sequence: TGCAGTGCTAGTGCGCTTGGAAGCATGAACACTGAAGCTTTCTTT. Its translation: CSASALGSMNTEAFF.

A remark on this clonotype: The conserved phenylalanine or tryptophan is not found at the CDR3 terminus, so this likely reflects a read error. The gene calls are TRBV4-2 and TRBJ2-5; D gene ambiguous. Germline CDR1 LGHNA, CDR2 YNFKEQ. V lost 1 base and J lost 2, with 8 bases in between. The CDR3 length is 14 residues. DNA for the CDR3: TGTGCCAGCAGCCAAGGCACATCTCAAGAGACCCAGTACTTA. It translates to CASSQGTSQETQYL.

In this sample, this clonotype turned up many times. The chain uses TRBV3-1 and TRBJ2-7; the D call may be TRBD1 or TRBD2 (5 bases each). Trimming removed 1 base at V and 1 base at J, with 23 bases between. This CDR3 contains 19 residues. Germline values: CDR1 LGHDT, CDR2 YNNKEL (reference sequence). CDR3 nucleotides: TGTGCCAGCAGCCAAGGGCCGCAGTTGCAGGGACCCCCATCCTACGAGCAGTACTTC. It yields the protein CASSQGPQLQGPPSYEQYF.

The sample holds many counts of this clonotype. V gene TRBV29-1 combines with J gene TRBJ2-7; D unclear. Germline V gene sequence: CDR1 SQVTM, CDR2 ANQGSEA. The CDR3 is made up of 13 amino acids. Trimming stripped 1 base from V and 9 bases from J, with 16 bases between. CDR3 DNA: TGCAGCGTTGAAGTAGGACCGAGCGCGGTGCAGTACTTC. Amino acid sequence: CSVEVGPSAVQYF.

This clonotype has just a few counts. This chain joins TRBV18 and TRBJ2-2; D is uncertain. CDR3 size: 15 residues. Germline CDR1 is KGHSH and CDR2 is LQKENI. Trimming left V 6 bases short and J 4 bases short, with 15 bases between. The CDR3 sequence is CASSPRLEATGELFF. The CDR3 region has the DNA TGTGCCAGCTCCCCTCGACTGGAAGCCACCGGGGAGCTGTTTTTT.

This clonotype was detected only a few times. The chain employs TRBV12-3 or TRBV12-4 and TRBJ1-1; unclear D gene. Trimming cost V 7 bases and J 5 bases, with 14 bases left between them. This CDR3 is 13 amino acids long. The chain's CDR3 is CASIEEKETEAFF. The CDR3 coding sequence is TGTGCCAGCATCGAAGAGAAGGAAACTGAAGCTTTCTTT.

This clonotype was detected ten times or more. This chain joins TRBV20-1 and TRBJ2-5; possible D gene TRBD1, 5 bases. Germline loops: CDR1 DFQATT, CDR2 SNEGSKA (reference sequence). This CDR3 spans 13 amino acids. The germline V and J ends were trimmed by 5 bases and 2 bases, with 12 bases remaining between them. The CDR3 here is CSAFQGNQETQYF. CDR3 coding DNA: TGCAGTGCTTTTCAGGGAAATCAAGAGACCCAGTACTTC.

This clonotype was detected only a few times. CDR3 coding DNA: TGCGCCAGCAGCCAAGATTCTAACCCTTCCTACAATGAGCAGTTCTTC. It yields the protein CASSQDSNPSYNEQFF. The chain employs TRBV4-3 and TRBJ2-1, with D hard to call. V was shortened by 0 bases and J by 1 base, with 10 bases between the two germline ends. The CDR3 consists of 16 residues. Germline assignment: CDR1 LGHNA and CDR2 YSLEER.

This clonotype has a handful of counts. CDR3 in amino acids: CASSLPLAGADTGELFF. CDR3 DNA: TGTGCCAGCAGCTTACCCCTGGCGGGAGCGGACACCGGGGAGCTGTTTTTT. This chain uses TRBV7-2 with TRBJ2-2; the match to TRBD2 covers 7 bases. CDR1 is SGHTA and CDR2 is FQGNSA in the germline V gene. After removal of 2 bases from V and 3 bases from J, the junction contained 9 bases not matched to a gene. There are 17 residues in the CDR3.